This T cell receptor (beta chain) was documented in a study of PD-1 blockade in classical Hodgkin lymphoma. Study results and limitations: Still unresolved is the cause of the repertoire differences, which may be disease activity or prior therapy. Reported findings placed baseline TCR diversity lower in newly diagnosed patients (compared with healthy donors).

Looked up from germline, CDR1 is SQVTM and CDR2 is ANQGSEA. This CDR3 spans 11 amino acids. V was clipped by 7 bases and J by 3 bases, with 10 bases between them. Concerning this clone itself: Antigen: not known.

Time point reported: newly diagnosed, previously untreated cHL patient sample. Researchers report purifying CD4+ T cells from thawed PBMCs by magnetic negative selection. Comparators were PBMCs taken from newly diagnosed, untreated classical Hodgkin lymphoma. Here immunoSEQ multiplex PCR was the method, and the copy in TCRdb shows in-frame clones only, minus some. The repertoire consists of approximately 21,000 clones, with over 90% occurring once and the leading ten covering over 0.35%. Specimen: CD4+ T cells from blood. This TCR was sampled from a human donor with classical Hodgkin lymphoma. The chain is built from TRBV29-1 and TRBJ2-7, with TRBD2 as a possible D gene (5 bases). The CDR3: CSGGSYYEQYF. CDR3 in DNA: TGCAGCGGAGGGTCCTACTACGAGCAGTACTTC.